These T cell receptor beta chains were read from a single sample in a study of spatial heterogeneity in lung cancer. TCRdb re-called the 5' RACE reads through MiXCR, storing one row per CDR3 protein. This table holds approximately 44,000 distinct CDR3 sequences, about an eighth found once. Sample: PBMCs, taken at surgery. The receptors derive from a male donor with early-stage non-small cell lung cancer. CDR3s include the opening cysteine and the closing phenylalanine or tryptophan. D genes are given only for firm matches. Clone size is not always given. Where it is, it says once, few, many or a class for expanded clones.

CDR3 DNA,CDR3 protein,J gene,D gene,clone size,V gene
TGTGCCAGCAGCGTTGAAGGGTTGAACAATCAGCCCCAGCATTTT,CASSVEGLNNQPQHF,TRBJ1-5,NA,many,TRBV6-1
TGCAGTGCTAAGGTCATGGTCGCTAAAGAGACCCAGTACTTC,CSAKVMVAKETQYF,TRBJ2-5,NA,NA,TRBV20-1
TGTGCCAGCAGCTGGGCAGGGGCAGAGACCCAGTACTTC,CASSWAGAETQYF,TRBJ2-5,NA,many,TRBV9
TGTGCCAGCAGCTCCACCCTTCGCAATCAGCCCCAGCATTTT,CASSSTLRNQPQHF,TRBJ1-5,NA,NA,TRBV7-2
TGCAGTGCTAGGCCCCTCAACAGGGTTAACACCGGGGAGCTGTTTTTT,CSARPLNRVNTGELFF,TRBJ2-2,NA,NA,TRBV20-1
TGTGCCAGCAGCTTAGTCCAAGATCAGCCCCAGCATTTT,CASSLVQDQPQHF,TRBJ1-5,NA,once,TRBV7-2
TGTGCCAGCAGTCAAGGCCCGAACACCGGGGAGCTGTTTTTT,CASSQGPNTGELFF,TRBJ2-2,NA,many,TRBV4-2
TGTGCCAGCGGTCCGATCCTCCGGACAATGTTCCTTTATAGCAATCAGCCCCAGCATTTT,CASGPILRTMFLYSNQPQHF,TRBJ1-5,NA,NA,TRBV28
TGTGCCAGCAGTTCCCCAGGACTGCGCGCGGAGACCCAGTACTTC,CASSSPGLRAETQYF,TRBJ2-5,NA,few,TRBV28
TGTGCCAGCAGCTTAGGGCTTATGAACACTGAAGCTTTCTTT,CASSLGLMNTEAFF,TRBJ1-1,NA,NA,TRBV7-8
TGCAGTGCTAGATCCGGGGTTAGCACAGATACGCAGTATTTT,CSARSGVSTDTQYF,TRBJ2-3,NA,many,TRBV20-1
TGTGCCAGCAGTGACTCGGGGGCTAGCACAGATACGCAGTATTTT,CASSDSGASTDTQYF,TRBJ2-3,NA,many,TRBV6-4
TGTGCCAGCAGTTACCCCTTAGCGGGAGTGGATACGCAGTATTTT,CASSYPLAGVDTQYF,TRBJ2-3,TRBD2,many,TRBV6-2/TRBV6-3
TGTGCCACGGCGGACGGTGCTAACTATGGCTACACCTTC,CATADGANYGYTF,TRBJ1-2,NA,few,TRBV24-1